The 23 T cell receptor beta chains below all came from one sample that was sequenced in a study of shared clonotypes between healthy human individuals. This table comes from immunoSEQ multiplex PCR, and its TCRdb copy is limited to in-frame clones, with some not included. Of hundreds of thousands of clones listed, about 79% are singletons. Sample: PBMCs. These receptors were collected from a woman aged 40 to 50 in good health. Some clones in this sample may be carry-over from other donors' samples.

This clone occurred once. V usage is TRBV6-4 and J usage is TRBJ1-4; TRBD1 is a possible D gene (5 bases). CDR3 length equals 13 residues. The germline CDR1 and CDR2 sequences are MRHNA and SNTAGT. V was cut by 7 bases and J by 3 bases, with 9 bases left in between. The CDR3 DNA reads as TGTGCCAGCAACCCGGGGGCTAATGAAAAACTGTTTTTT. It yields the protein CASNPGANEKLFF.

This clone was detected once. DNA for the CDR3: TGTGCCAGCACCGGGTCTTCGGGGATTCAAGAGACCCAGTACTTC. It translates to CASTGSSGIQETQYF. The chain employs TRBV2 and TRBJ2-5, with D possibly being TRBD2 (5 bases). V was shortened by 7 bases and J by 2 bases, with 17 bases between the two germline ends. The CDR3 runs 15 residues. Per the germline V gene, CDR1 is SNHLY and CDR2 is FYNNEI.

As regards this clone: A much larger clone sits a single nucleotide away, making a read error possible. The rearrangement links TRBV7-3 to TRBJ2-2; D unresolved. Germline V gene data show CDR1 as SGHTA and CDR2 as FQGTGA. V was pared by 0 bases and J by 3 bases, with 11 bases between. CDR3 size: 16 residues. CDR3 in DNA: TGTGCCAGCAGCTTAACTGGCAATACCGACACCGGGGAGCTGTTTTTT. Translating gives CASSLTGNTDTGELFF.

V gene TRBV2 combines with J gene TRBJ2-7; TRBD2 matches 7 bases. Trimming removed 7 bases from V and 5 bases from J; junction bases left unmatched: 5. The CDR3 spans 12 residues. Germline lookup yields CDR1 SNHLY and CDR2 FYNNEI. CDR3 protein: CASMGGDHEQYF. In DNA, the CDR3 is TGTGCCAGCATGGGAGGGGACCACGAGCAGTACTTC.

This clone was seen a handful of times. The chain links TRBV7-2 to TRBJ1-1, with 7 nucleotides matching TRBD1. The CDR3 has 15 residues. Germline V gene sequence: CDR1 SGHTA, CDR2 FQGNSA. V was clipped by 3 bases and J by 4 bases; unmatched bases: 8. CDR3 DNA: TGTGCCAGCAGCTTCGACCTCGACAGGGCCACTGAAGCTTTCTTT. Translation gives CASSFDLDRATEAFF.

The V and J genes are TRBV19 and TRBJ2-2, with a weak D call TRBD1 (6 bases). The germline CDR1 and CDR2 sequences are LNHDA and SQIVND (reference sequence). This CDR3 comprises 15 residues. Trimming stripped 3 bases from V and 4 bases from J, with 12 bases between. CDR3 amino acids: CASSMGQGITGELFF. CDR3 sequence (DNA): TGTGCCAGTAGTATGGGGCAGGGGATCACCGGGGAGCTGTTTTTT.

CDR3 DNA sequence: TGTGCCAGCAGTTCCCGGGACAGAAGGGGTCCCTATGGCTACACCTTC. It is translated as CASSSRDRRGPYGYTF. The chain employs TRBV28 and TRBJ1-2; 7 nucleotides match TRBD1. J lost 4 bases, V lost 4 bases, and 12 bases had no gene match. The CDR3 is 16 residues long. The germline gives CDR1 MDHEN, CDR2 SYDVKM.

This clone was counted once. The rearrangement links TRBV30 to TRBJ2-2; 7 bases are shared with TRBD1. This CDR3 comprises 13 residues. The V gene's germline CDR1 is GTSNPN and CDR2 SVGIG (reference sequence). After removal of 2 bases from V and 6 bases from J, the junction contained 3 bases not matched to a gene. CDR3 protein: CAWSSDRAGELFF. CDR3 coding DNA: TGTGCCTGGAGTTCCGACAGGGCCGGGGAGCTGTTTTTT. The full variable domain, in which reference TRBV30 and TRBJ2-2 provide the parts outside the CDR3, is SQTIHQWPATLVQPVGSPLSLECTVEGTSNPNLYWYRQAAGRGLQLLFYSVGIGQISSEVPQNLSASRPQDRQFILSSKKLLLSDSGFYLCAWSSDRAGELFFGEGSRLTVL.

As for this clone: No conserved phenylalanine or tryptophan is present at the end of the CDR3, so a read error is the likely explanation. The V and J genes are TRBV7-9 and TRBJ2-7; 8 bases are a match to TRBD1. From germline, CDR1 is SEHNR and CDR2 FQNEAQ (reference sequence). This CDR3 spans 19 amino acids. Here the CDR3 DNA reads TGTGCCGGCAGCTTAGCGGTGAGAACAGGGGGACTGGGGTCCTACGAGCAGTACCTC. Protein product: CAGSLAVRTGGLGSYEQYL.

V is TRBV5-1 and J is TRBJ2-7, with 11 positions matching TRBD2. The CDR3 totals 16 residues. V lost 2 bases and J lost 6; bases outside the gene matches: 10. Germline V gives CDR1 SGHRS, CDR2 YFSETQ. This CDR3 reads CASSLEATSGNGEQYF. DNA for the CDR3: TGCGCCAGCAGCTTAGAAGCGACTAGCGGGAATGGCGAGCAGTACTTC.

V gene TRBV9 combines with J gene TRBJ2-7; 7 nucleotides match TRBD1. There are 14 residues in the CDR3. CDR1 and CDR2 from the germline V gene are SGDLS and YYNGEE. With V trimmed by 0 bases and J by 3 bases, 3 bases remained unmatched. Here the CDR3 reads CASSVEWDSYEQYF. Written as DNA, the CDR3 is TGTGCCAGCAGCGTAGAGTGGGACAGCTACGAGCAGTACTTC.

The V and J genes are TRBV20-1 and TRBJ2-7, with D unclear. The CDR3 extends over 11 amino acids. Germline values: CDR1 DFQATT, CDR2 SNEGSKA (reference sequence). This chain's CDR3 is CSKASSYEQYF. The CDR3 DNA is TGCAGCAAGGCGAGCTCCTACGAGCAGTACTTC.

The chain joins TRBV18 to TRBJ2-3; D is possibly TRBD1 or TRBD2 (5 bases each). The CDR3 covers 13 residues. Deletions cut 3 bases from V and 9 bases from J, with 13 bases between. Germline CDR1 is KGHSH and CDR2 is LQKENI. CDR3 nucleotides: TGTGCCAGCTCACCGTACCGGGACCTAACGCAGTATTTT. Amino acid sequence: CASSPYRDLTQYF.

The chain joins TRBV5-1 to TRBJ2-1; the D call may be TRBD1 or TRBD2 (5 bases each). Germline loops: CDR1 SGHRS, CDR2 YFSETQ. V gave up 6 bases and J gave up 0 bases, with 13 bases separating them. The CDR3 sequence is 15 residues long. The CDR3 region is CASTPGPSSYNEQFF. The CDR3 bases are TGCGCCAGCACACCGGGGCCGAGCTCCTACAATGAGCAGTTCTTC. The complete variable domain, with remaining parts taken from reference TRBV5-1 and TRBJ2-1, reads KAGVTQTPRYLIKTRGQQVTLSCSPISGHRSVSWYQQTPGQGLQFLFEYFSETQRNKGNFPGRFSGRQFSNSRSEMNVSTLELGDSALYLCASTPGPSSYNEQFFGPGTRLTVL.

The rearrangement links TRBV14 to TRBJ2-3, with D perhaps assigned TRBD1 or TRBD2 (5 bases each). Germline assignment: CDR1 SGHDN and CDR2 FVKESK. The CDR3 is made up of 13 amino acids. Trimming cost V 0 bases and J 8 bases, with 9 bases left between them. Here the CDR3 reads CASSQDAGTTQYF. CDR3 bases: TGTGCCAGCAGCCAAGATGCCGGGACTACGCAGTATTTT. The complete variable domain, with remaining parts taken from reference TRBV14 and TRBJ2-3, reads EAGVTQFPSHSVIEKGQTVTLRCDPISGHDNLYWYRRVMGKEIKFLLHFVKESKQDESGMPNNRFLAERTGGTYSTLKVQPAELEDSGVYFCASSQDAGTTQYFGPGTRLTVL.

V is TRBV28 and J is TRBJ1-5; 10 positions agree with TRBD1. The CDR3 covers 15 residues. CDR1 and CDR2 from the germline V gene are MDHEN and SYDVKM. J was trimmed by 7 bases and V by 8 bases; bases with no gene match: 11. The chain's CDR3 is CASFTRQGARQPQHF. The CDR3 DNA reads as TGTGCCAGCTTTACCCGACAGGGGGCTAGGCAGCCCCAGCATTTT. Complete variable domain (other parts from reference TRBV28 and TRBJ1-5): DVKVTQSSRYLVKRTGEKVFLECVQDMDHENMFWYRQDPGLGLRLIYFSYDVKMKEKGDIPEGYSVSREKKERFSLILESASTNQTSMYLCASFTRQGARQPQHFGDGTRLSIL.

The chain recombines TRBV6-1 with TRBJ1-4; the D gene is possibly TRBD1 (5 bases). Germline loops: CDR1 MNHNS, CDR2 SASEGT. CDR3 length: 14 residues. Trimming removed 8 bases from V and 5 bases from J, with 15 bases in between. The CDR3 is CASLAWAGNEKLFF. CDR3 coding DNA: TGTGCCAGCCTGGCTTGGGCAGGGAATGAAAAACTGTTTTTT.

This clone occurred a few times. The gene calls are TRBV18 and TRBJ1-1; D may be TRBD1 (6 bases). The germline V gene has CDR1 KGHSH and CDR2 LQKENI. The CDR3 runs 14 residues. V was clipped by 4 bases and J by 0 bases, with 9 bases between them. CDR3 sequence: CASSRGGLNTEAFF. The CDR3 DNA follows: TGTGCCAGCTCACGAGGGGGTCTGAACACTGAAGCTTTCTTT.

This clone has just one count. The rearrangement uses TRBV5-1 and TRBJ2-1; 13 bases are a match to TRBD2. The CDR3 is 15 amino acids. V lost 4 bases to trimming and J lost 5 bases; unmatched junction nucleotides: 3. In germline, CDR1 is SGHRS, CDR2 YFSETQ. The CDR3 is CASSVLAGGDNEQFF. The CDR3 nucleotides are TGCGCCAGCAGCGTACTAGCGGGAGGGGACAATGAGCAGTTCTTC.

The rearrangement uses TRBV18 and TRBJ2-1; 9 bases are shared with TRBD2. The germline CDR1 and CDR2 sequences are KGHSH and LQKENI. The ends lost 3 bases at V and 4 bases at J; junction bases unmatched: 4. The CDR3 has 15 amino acids. DNA of the CDR3: TGTGCCAGCTCACCCACGGCGGGAGGGTACAATGAGCAGTTCTTC. As protein: CASSPTAGGYNEQFF.

V is TRBV19 and J is TRBJ2-3; D remains unclear. Germline CDR1 is LNHDA and CDR2 is SQIVND (reference sequence). The CDR3 has 14 residues. Trimming pared 2 bases from V and 4 bases from J, leaving 10 bases between. CDR3 protein: CASSIRNSPDTQYF. The CDR3 DNA follows: TGTGCCAGTAGTATACGAAATTCCCCAGATACGCAGTATTTT.

This chain's CDR3 is CASSQVRGQPQHF. CDR3 bases: TGCGCCAGCAGCCAAGTTCGGGGCCAGCCCCAGCATTTT. J is TRBJ1-5 and V is TRBV4-1, with D possibly TRBD1 on 5 matching bases. V was cut by 1 base and J by 7 bases, with 8 bases left in between. There are 13 residues in the CDR3. The germline V gene encodes CDR1 MGHRA and CDR2 YSYEKL.

The rearrangement uses TRBV28 and TRBJ1-4; no definite D call. This CDR3 has 14 amino acids. Trimming left V 3 bases short and J 3 bases short, with 8 bases between. Germline V CDR1 and CDR2: MDHEN, SYDVKM. The CDR3 loop is CASSFLGSNEKLFF. The DNA of the CDR3 is TGTGCCAGCAGTTTTTTGGGGTCTAATGAAAAACTGTTTTTT.